This T cell receptor beta chain comes out of a study of blood T cell repertoires in COVID-19. Generated by immunoSEQ multiplex PCR, the TCRdb table keeps only in-frame clones and is missing some. This table has about 190,000 clones, approximately 88% appearing once. Trimming took 4 bases from V and 2 from J, leaving 12 bases between them. Germline-derived CDR1 and CDR2 are LNHDA and SQIVND (reference sequence). This CDR3 comprises 15 residues. This receptor was obtained from a woman younger than 45 who had recovered from COVID-19. This chain connects TRBV19 to TRBJ1-5; D uncertain. The sequenced material came from PBMCs or T cells enriched from blood (not recorded which). Here the CDR3 DNA reads TGTGCCAGTAGTAAAGCAAATAGCCGCAATCAGCCCCAGCATTTT. Translating gives CASSKANSRNQPQHF.